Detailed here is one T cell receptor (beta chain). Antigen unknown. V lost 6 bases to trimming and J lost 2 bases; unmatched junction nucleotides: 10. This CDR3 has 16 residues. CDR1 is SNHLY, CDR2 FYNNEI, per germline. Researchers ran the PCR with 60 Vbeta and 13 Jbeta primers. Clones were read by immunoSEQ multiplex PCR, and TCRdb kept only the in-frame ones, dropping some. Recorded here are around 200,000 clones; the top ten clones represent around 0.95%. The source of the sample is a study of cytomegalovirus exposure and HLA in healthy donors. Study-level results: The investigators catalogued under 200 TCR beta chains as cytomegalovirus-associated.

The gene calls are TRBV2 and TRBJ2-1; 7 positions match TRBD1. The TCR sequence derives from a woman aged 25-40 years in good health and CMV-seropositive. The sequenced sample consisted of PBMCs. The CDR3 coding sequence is TGTGCCAGCAGGCATACAGGGGTCCGCCCCTACAATGAGCAGTTCTTC. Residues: CASRHTGVRPYNEQFF.